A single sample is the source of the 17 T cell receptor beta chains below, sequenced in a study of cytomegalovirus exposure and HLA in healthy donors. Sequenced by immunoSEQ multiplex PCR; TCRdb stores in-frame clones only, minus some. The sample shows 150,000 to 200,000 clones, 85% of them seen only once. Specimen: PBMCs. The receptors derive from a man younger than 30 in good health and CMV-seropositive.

As DNA, the CDR3 is TGTGCCAGCAGTTTACAGTTTAACTATGGCTACACCTTC. Protein sequence: CASSLQFNYGYTF. The chain carries TRBV28 and TRBJ1-2; D remains ambiguous. Germline V gene sequence: CDR1 MDHEN, CDR2 SYDVKM. With 2 bases removed from V and 1 base from J, the gap between germline ends came to 5 bases. The CDR3 length is 13 residues.

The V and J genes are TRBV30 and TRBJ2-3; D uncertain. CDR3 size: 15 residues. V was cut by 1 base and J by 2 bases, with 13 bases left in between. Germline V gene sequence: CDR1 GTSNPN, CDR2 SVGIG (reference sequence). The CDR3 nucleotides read TGTGCCTGGAGTGGAGGTCAAACCATCACAGATACGCAGTATTTT. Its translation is CAWSGGQTITDTQYF.

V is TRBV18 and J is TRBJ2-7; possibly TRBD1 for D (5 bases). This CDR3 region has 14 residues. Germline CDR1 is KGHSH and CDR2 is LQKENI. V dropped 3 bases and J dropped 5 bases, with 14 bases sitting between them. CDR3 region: CASSPIPRGDEQYF. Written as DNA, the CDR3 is TGTGCCAGCTCACCGATCCCTAGGGGCGACGAGCAGTACTTC.

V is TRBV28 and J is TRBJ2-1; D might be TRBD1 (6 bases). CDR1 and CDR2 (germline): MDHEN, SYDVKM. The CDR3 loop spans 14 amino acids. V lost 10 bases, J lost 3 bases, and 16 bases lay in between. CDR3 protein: CATLERGIYNEQFF. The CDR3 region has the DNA TGTGCCACCCTGGAGAGGGGGATCTACAATGAGCAGTTCTTC.

The CDR3 sequence is CASSFQTSGGAKETQYF. DNA of the CDR3: TGTGCCAGCAGCTTCCAGACTAGCGGGGGGGCTAAGGAGACCCAGTACTTC. The V gene is TRBV11-2, the J gene TRBJ2-5, with 14 positions matching TRBD2. The CDR3 loop spans 17 amino acids. Germline CDR1 is SGHAT and CDR2 is FQNNGV. The ends lost 3 bases at V and 5 bases at J; junction bases unmatched: 8. Full variable domain (outside the CDR3, taken from reference TRBV11-2 and TRBJ2-5): EAGVAQSPRYKIIEKRQSVAFWCNPISGHATLYWYQQILGQGPKLLIQFQNNGVVDDSQLPKDRFSAERLKGVDSTLKIQPAKLEDSAVYLCASSFQTSGGAKETQYFGPGTRLLVL.

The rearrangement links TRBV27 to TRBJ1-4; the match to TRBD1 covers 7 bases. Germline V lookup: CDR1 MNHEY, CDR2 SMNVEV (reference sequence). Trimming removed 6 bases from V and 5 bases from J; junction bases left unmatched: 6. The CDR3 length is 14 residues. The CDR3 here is CASRPGTENEKLFF. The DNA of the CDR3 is TGTGCCAGCAGACCCGGGACAGAGAATGAAAAACTGTTTTTT.

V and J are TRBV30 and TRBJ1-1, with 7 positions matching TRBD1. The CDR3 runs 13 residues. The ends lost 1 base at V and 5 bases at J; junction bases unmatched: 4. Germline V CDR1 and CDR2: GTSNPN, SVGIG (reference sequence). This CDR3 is CAWSAGGRTEAFF. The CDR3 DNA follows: TGTGCCTGGAGTGCAGGGGGTCGAACTGAAGCTTTCTTT. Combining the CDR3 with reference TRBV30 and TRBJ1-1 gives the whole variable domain SQTIHQWPATLVQPVGSPLSLECTVEGTSNPNLYWYRQAAGRGLQLLFYSVGIGQISSEVPQNLSASRPQDRQFILSSKKLLLSDSGFYLCAWSAGGRTEAFFGQGTRLTVV.

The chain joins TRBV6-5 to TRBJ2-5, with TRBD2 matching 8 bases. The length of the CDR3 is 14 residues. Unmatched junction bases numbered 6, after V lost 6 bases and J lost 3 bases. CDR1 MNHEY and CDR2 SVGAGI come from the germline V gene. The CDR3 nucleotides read TGTGCCAGCAGGGACGATAGCGGGGAAGAGACCCAGTACTTC. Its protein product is CASRDDSGEETQYF.

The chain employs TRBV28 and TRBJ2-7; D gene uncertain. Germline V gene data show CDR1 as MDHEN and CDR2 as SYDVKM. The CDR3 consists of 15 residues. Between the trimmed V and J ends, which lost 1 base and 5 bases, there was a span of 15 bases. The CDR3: CASSLFVGPVNEQYF. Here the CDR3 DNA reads TGTGCCAGCAGTTTATTCGTTGGCCCCGTCAACGAGCAGTACTTC.

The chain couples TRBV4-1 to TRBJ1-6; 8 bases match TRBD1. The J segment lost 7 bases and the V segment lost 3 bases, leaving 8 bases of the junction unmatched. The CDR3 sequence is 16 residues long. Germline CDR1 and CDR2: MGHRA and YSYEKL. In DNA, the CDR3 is TGCGCCAGCAGCCACGTAACAGGGGGAGTAAATTCACCCCTCCACTTT. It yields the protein CASSHVTGGVNSPLHF.

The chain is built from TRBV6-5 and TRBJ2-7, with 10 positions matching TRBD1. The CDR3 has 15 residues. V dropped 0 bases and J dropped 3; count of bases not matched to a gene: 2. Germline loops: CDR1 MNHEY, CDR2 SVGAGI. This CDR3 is CASSYSRDRGYEQYF. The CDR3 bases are TGTGCCAGCAGTTACTCGAGGGACAGGGGCTACGAGCAGTACTTC.

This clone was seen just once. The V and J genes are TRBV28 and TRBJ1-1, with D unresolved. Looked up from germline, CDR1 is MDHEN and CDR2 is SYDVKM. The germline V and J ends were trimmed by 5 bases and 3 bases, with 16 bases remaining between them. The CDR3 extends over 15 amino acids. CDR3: CASSPLTQRDTEAFF. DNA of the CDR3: TGTGCCAGCAGTCCGCTGACACAGAGGGACACTGAAGCTTTCTTT. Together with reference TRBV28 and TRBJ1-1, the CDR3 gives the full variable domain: DVKVTQSSRYLVKRTGEKVFLECVQDMDHENMFWYRQDPGLGLRLIYFSYDVKMKEKGDIPEGYSVSREKKERFSLILESASTNQTSMYLCASSPLTQRDTEAFFGQGTRLTVV.

Here the CDR3 reads CASSPGTPLKDGYTF. In nucleotides, the CDR3 is TGTGCCAGCAGCCCCGGGACACCCTTAAAGGACGGCTACACCTTC. The chain employs TRBV6-5 and TRBJ1-2; perhaps TRBD1 as D (6 bases). The V and J ends lost 6 bases and 8 bases respectively, with 22 bases between them. Germline CDR1 is MNHEY and CDR2 is SVGAGI. CDR3 length: 15 residues.

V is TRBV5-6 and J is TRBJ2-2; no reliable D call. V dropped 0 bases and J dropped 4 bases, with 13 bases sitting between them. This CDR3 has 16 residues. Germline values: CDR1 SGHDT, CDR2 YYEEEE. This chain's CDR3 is CASSLGWIPGTGELFF. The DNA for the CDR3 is TGTGCCAGCAGCTTGGGTTGGATACCGGGCACCGGGGAGCTGTTTTTT.

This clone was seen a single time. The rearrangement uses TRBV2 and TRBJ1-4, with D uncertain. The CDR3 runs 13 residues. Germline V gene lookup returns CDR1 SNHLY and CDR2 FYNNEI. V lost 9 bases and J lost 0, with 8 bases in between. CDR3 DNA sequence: TGTGCCAGTTACAGTGCAACTAATGAAAAACTGTTTTTT. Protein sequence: CASYSATNEKLFF.

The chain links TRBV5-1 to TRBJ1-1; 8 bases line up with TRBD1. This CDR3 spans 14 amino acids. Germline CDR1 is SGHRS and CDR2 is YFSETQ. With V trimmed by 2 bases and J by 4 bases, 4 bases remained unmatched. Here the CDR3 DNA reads TGCGCCAGCAGCTTTGGAACAGGGGGCACTGAAGCTTTCTTT. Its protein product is CASSFGTGGTEAFF.

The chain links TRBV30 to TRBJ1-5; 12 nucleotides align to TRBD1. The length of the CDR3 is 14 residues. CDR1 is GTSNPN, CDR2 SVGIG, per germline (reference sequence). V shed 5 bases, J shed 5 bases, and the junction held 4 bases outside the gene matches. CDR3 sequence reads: CAWSRDRGHQPQHF. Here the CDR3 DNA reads TGTGCCTGGTCCCGGGACAGGGGGCATCAGCCCCAGCATTTT.